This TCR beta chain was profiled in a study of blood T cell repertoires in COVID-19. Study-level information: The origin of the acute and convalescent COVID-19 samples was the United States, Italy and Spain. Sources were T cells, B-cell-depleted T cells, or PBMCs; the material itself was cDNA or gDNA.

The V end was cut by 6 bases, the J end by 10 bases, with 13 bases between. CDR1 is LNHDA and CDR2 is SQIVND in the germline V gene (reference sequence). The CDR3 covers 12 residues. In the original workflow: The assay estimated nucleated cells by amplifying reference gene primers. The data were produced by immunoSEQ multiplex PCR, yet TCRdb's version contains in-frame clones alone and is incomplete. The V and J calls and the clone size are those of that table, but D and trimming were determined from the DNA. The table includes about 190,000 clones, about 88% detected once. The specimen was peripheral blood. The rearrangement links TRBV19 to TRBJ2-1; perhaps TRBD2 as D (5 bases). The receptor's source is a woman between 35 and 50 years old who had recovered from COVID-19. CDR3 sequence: CASRPSSREQFF. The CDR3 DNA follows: TGTGCCAGTAGGCCTTCTAGCCGGGAGCAGTTCTTC. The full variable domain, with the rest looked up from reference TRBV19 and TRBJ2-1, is DGGITQSPKYLFRKEGQNVTLSCEQNLNHDAMYWYRQDPGQGLRLIYYSQIVNDFQKGDIAEGYSVSREKKESFPLTVTSAQKNPTAFYLCASRPSSREQFFGPGTRLTVL.